The 23 T cell receptor beta chains below all came from one sample that was sequenced in a study of cytomegalovirus exposure and HLA in healthy donors. It was with 60 Vbeta and 13 Jbeta primers that the PCR ran. Sequenced by immunoSEQ multiplex PCR; TCRdb stores in-frame clones only, minus some. Of under 200,000 clones listed, around 79% are singletons. Sequencing input: PBMCs. The receptors shown here come from a male donor in good health and CMV-seropositive.

The chain links TRBV18 to TRBJ1-5, with TRBD1 matching over 7 bases. The trim removed 4 bases at V and 7 bases at J, leaving 4 bases unmatched. This CDR3 contains 13 residues. Germline V gene data show CDR1 as KGHSH and CDR2 as LQKENI. This CDR3 is CASSRQGRQPQHF. In DNA, the CDR3 is TGTGCCAGCTCACGACAGGGTCGCCAGCCCCAGCATTTT.

This rearrangement joins TRBV5-6 to TRBJ1-6; tentative D call: TRBD1 (6 bases). CDR3 length: 15 residues. Trimming took off 0 bases at V and 5 bases at J, with 9 bases between the two ends. The V gene's germline CDR1 is SGHDT and CDR2 YYEEEE. The CDR3 sequence: CASSLGYRDNSPLHF. The DNA of the CDR3 is TGTGCCAGCAGCTTGGGGTACAGGGATAATTCACCCCTCCACTTT.

The gene calls are TRBV7-8 and TRBJ1-4, with a possible D match to TRBD1 (6 bases). Germline CDR1 and CDR2: SGHVS and FQNEAQ. Trimming took off 2 bases at V and 3 bases at J, with 16 bases between the two ends. The CDR3 is 17 amino acids. The CDR3 loop reads CASSLWGGRGANEKLFF. CDR3 in DNA: TGTGCCAGCAGCTTATGGGGGGGGAGGGGGGCTAATGAAAAACTGTTTTTT.

The genes are TRBV6-5 and TRBJ1-1; D is perhaps TRBD1 (6 bases). The V end lost 5 bases, the J end lost 7 bases, and 11 bases lay between the germline ends. Per germline, CDR1 MNHEY and CDR2 SVGAGI. The CDR3 runs 12 residues. DNA for the CDR3: TGTGCCAGCAGTCCCGGACAGTTTGAAGCTTTCTTT. Translating gives CASSPGQFEAFF.

The chain employs TRBV5-6 and TRBJ2-7; 14 positions agree with TRBD2. The germline V gene has CDR1 SGHDT and CDR2 YYEEEE. The CDR3 is 15 amino acids. J gave up 4 bases and V 3 bases, and 3 bases lay outside the gene matches. CDR3 region: CASSSGTSGGYEQYF. CDR3 sequence (DNA): TGTGCCAGCAGCTCCGGGACTAGCGGGGGTTACGAGCAGTACTTC.

The chain couples TRBV7-3 to TRBJ1-1, with D possibly being TRBD1 (6 bases). CDR1 is SGHTA, CDR2 FQGTGA, per germline. The CDR3 runs 14 residues. V shed 5 bases and J shed 6 bases, with 16 bases lying between them. CDR3 coding DNA: TGTGCCAGCAGCATCCAGGGGCAAGGGGCTGAAGCTTTCTTT. Protein product: CASSIQGQGAEAFF.

The chain couples TRBV2 to TRBJ1-2; 7 bases align to TRBD1. The J segment lost 8 bases and the V segment lost 6 bases, leaving 6 bases of the junction unmatched. This CDR3 has 12 amino acids. The germline CDR1 and CDR2 sequences are SNHLY and FYNNEI. The CDR3 DNA follows: TGTGCCAGCAGAGGGGGCTTAGGGGGCTACACCTTC. Its protein is CASRGGLGGYTF. Looking up the rest from reference TRBV2 and TRBJ1-2 gives the full variable domain: EPEVTQTPSHQVTQMGQEVILRCVPISNHLYFYWYRQILGQKVEFLVSFYNNEISEKSEIFDDQFSVERPDGSNFTLKIRSTKLEDSAMYFCASRGGLGGYTFGSGTRLTVV.

The V and J genes are TRBV27 and TRBJ2-7; TRBD2 agrees at 8 bases. J gave up 0 bases and V 6 bases, and 10 bases lay outside the gene matches. The germline CDR1 and CDR2 sequences are MNHEY and SMNVEV (reference sequence). The CDR3 spans 16 residues. This chain's CDR3 is CASSLTPGGSSYEQYF. As DNA, the CDR3 is TGTGCCAGCAGCCTAACCCCGGGGGGGAGCTCCTACGAGCAGTACTTC.

This clone has just one count. The chain has TRBV4-3 and TRBJ2-1, with D perhaps matching TRBD1 (6 bases). Trimming cost V 0 bases and J 3 bases, with 15 bases left between them. Germline CDR1 LGHNA, CDR2 YSLEER. The CDR3 is made up of 17 amino acids. The DNA of the CDR3 is TGCGCCAGCAGCCAAGATAGAGGGGGAGAGGGCTACAATGAGCAGTTCTTC. As protein: CASSQDRGGEGYNEQFF.

The chain carries TRBV4-1 and TRBJ1-5, with TRBD1 identical over 8 bases. J gave up 4 bases and V 1 base, and 6 bases lay outside the gene matches. Germline V lookup: CDR1 MGHRA, CDR2 YSYEKL. The CDR3 consists of 16 residues. For the CDR3, the DNA is TGCGCCAGCAGCCAAGCCGGGACAGGTAATAATCAGCCCCAGCATTTT. Translated, it gives CASSQAGTGNNQPQHF.

The V call is TRBV29-1, the J call TRBJ2-3, with 15 bases fitting TRBD2. The junction had 5 bases not matched to a gene; V was cut back by 3 bases and J by 1 base. The CDR3 has 17 residues. Germline-derived CDR1 and CDR2 are SQVTM and ANQGSEA. The DNA for the CDR3 is TGCAGCGTTGACGGACTAGCGGGAGGGCCCGGCACAGATACGCAGTATTTT. It translates to CSVDGLAGGPGTDTQYF.

The rearrangement joins TRBV7-6 to TRBJ2-7; maybe TRBD2 (5 bases). CDR1 SGHVS and CDR2 FNYEAQ come from the germline V gene. V shed 1 base and J shed 3 bases, with 10 bases lying between them. The CDR3 is 14 residues long. CDR3 in amino acids: CASSLVAKSYEQYF. The CDR3 nucleotides are TGTGCCAGCAGCTTAGTAGCGAAGAGCTACGAGCAGTACTTC.

In regard to this clone: The junction departs from germline at one end; a sequencing error may be responsible. The genes are TRBV7-2 and TRBJ2-7; 12 bases are shared with TRBD2. The germline CDR1 and CDR2 sequences are SGHTA and FQGNSA. This CDR3 comprises 14 residues. The CDR3 loop reads CVSSLDASGGAQYF. CDR3 nucleotide sequence: TGTGTCAGCAGCTTAGATGCTAGCGGGGGGGCTCAGTACTTC.

The chain joins TRBV5-1 to TRBJ1-5, with D hard to call. Per germline, CDR1 SGHRS and CDR2 YFSETQ. V was clipped by 1 base and J by 4 bases, with 6 bases between them. The CDR3 has 13 amino acids. CDR3 protein: CASSLTVNQPQHF. CDR3 in DNA: TGCGCCAGCAGCTTGACAGTTAATCAGCCCCAGCATTTT.

The chain carries TRBV14 and TRBJ2-7, with 8 bases fitting TRBD1. The germline gives CDR1 SGHDN, CDR2 FVKESK. V was clipped by 0 bases and J by 5 bases; unmatched bases: 9. The CDR3 loop spans 16 amino acids. The CDR3 coding sequence is TGTGCCAGCAGCCAAGATCAGTCAGGGGGCGTCCACGAGCAGTACTTC. This gives the protein CASSQDQSGGVHEQYF.

This clone was found a few times. The chain carries TRBV18 and TRBJ2-1; TRBD2 matches 12 bases. CDR1 and CDR2 from the germline V gene are KGHSH and LQKENI. J gave up 9 bases and V 6 bases, and 12 bases lay outside the gene matches. This CDR3 region has 16 residues. CDR3 nucleotides: TGTGCCAGCTCTCCGCCCCTAGCGGGAGGGTTAATTGAGCAGTTCTTC. Amino acids: CASSPPLAGGLIEQFF.

The rearrangement uses TRBV5-6 and TRBJ1-5; TRBD1 is a possible D gene (6 bases). This CDR3 has 16 residues. V lost 0 bases to trimming and J lost 1 base, with 11 bases between them. Germline loops: CDR1 SGHDT, CDR2 YYEEEE. The CDR3 region has the DNA TGTGCCAGCAGCTTGGATCGGGGACAAAGCAATCAGCCCCAGCATTTT. This gives the protein CASSLDRGQSNQPQHF.

The chain carries TRBV28 and TRBJ2-6; 7 nucleotides agree with TRBD2. The CDR3 has 18 amino acids. With V trimmed by 6 bases and J by 2 bases, 13 bases remained unmatched. Germline V CDR1 and CDR2: MDHEN, SYDVKM. The CDR3 bases are TGTGCCAGCAGGTTTTCGGGGGGTTTATTCACTGGGGCCAACGTCCTGACTTTC. Translated: CASRFSGGLFTGANVLTF.

CDR3 in amino acids: CASSYRPGGPDTQYF. CDR3 in DNA: TGTGCCAGCAGTTACCGGCCAGGGGGACCAGATACGCAGTATTTT. This chain links TRBV6-5 with TRBJ2-3; TRBD1 aligns across 7 bases. CDR1 MNHEY and CDR2 SVGAGI come from the germline V gene. After removal of 2 bases from V and 4 bases from J, the junction contained 6 bases not matched to a gene. CDR3 length: 15 residues.

This chain connects TRBV6-1 to TRBJ2-7, with D possibly TRBD2 on 5 matching bases. Between the trimmed V and J ends, which lost 3 bases and 0 bases, there was a span of 12 bases. Looked up from germline, CDR1 is MNHNS and CDR2 is SASEGT. The CDR3 sequence is 15 residues long. The CDR3 coding sequence is TGTGCCAGCAGTGACAGGAGGTACAGCTCCTACGAGCAGTACTTC. This gives the protein CASSDRRYSSYEQYF.

The V and J genes are TRBV6-5 and TRBJ2-7; TRBD1 matches at 7 bases. V shed 6 bases and J 10 bases; nucleotides not matched to a gene: 6. Germline V lookup: CDR1 MNHEY, CDR2 SVGAGI. The CDR3 has 11 amino acids. This CDR3 is CASSPGTVQYF. The CDR3 coding sequence is TGTGCCAGCAGCCCCGGGACAGTACAGTACTTC.

The chain links TRBV4-2 to TRBJ2-2; D may be TRBD1 (6 bases). The V gene lost 1 base and the J gene lost 7 bases, with 10 bases spanning the gap. The CDR3 is 14 residues long. Germline V lookup: CDR1 LGHNA, CDR2 YNFKEQ. This chain's CDR3 is CASSQAGVGGELFF. In nucleotides, the CDR3 is TGTGCCAGCAGCCAAGCAGGGGTAGGCGGGGAGCTGTTTTTT.

The chain carries TRBV18 and TRBJ2-7; 8 bases align to TRBD2. This CDR3 has 15 amino acids. The germline CDR1 and CDR2 sequences are KGHSH and LQKENI. Trimming took 5 bases from V and 5 from J; bases not matched to a gene: 11. The CDR3 DNA follows: TGTGCCAGCTCAGGGCCGCCGGGGGGGGAAAACGAGCAGTACTTC. It specifies CASSGPPGGENEQYF.